This TCR beta chain was found in a study of T cells in Graves' hyperthyroidism and ophthalmopathy. This clonotype was detected a few times. Antigen unknown. Reasons for excluding patients were uncontrolled infection, other autoimmune disease, pregnancy or lactation. The PBMCs were taken from more than 8 ml of fresh peripheral blood. Overall study findings and caveats: A 13 V-J model separated ophthalmopathy from stable hyperthyroidism. Before onset, by a median of about six months, the model predicted ophthalmopathy.

CDR1 and CDR2 from the germline V gene are LNHDA and SQIVND (reference sequence). The CDR3 contains 14 residues. Germline trimming cut 6 bases from V and 0 bases from J; bases unmatched to any gene: 3. What was amplified from RNA transcripts were TCR beta CDR3 regions. Carried out on the TCR CDR3, a first-round RT-PCR used the HTBI primer set. TCRdb re-called the multiplex PCR reads through MiXCR, storing one row per CDR3 protein. The sample yields roughly 280,000 distinct CDR3 sequences, around 15% seen once. This chain links TRBV19 with TRBJ2-7, with 9 bases lining up with TRBD1. The sequence was collected from a woman aged 55-75 years with Graves' ophthalmopathy. Sequencing input: blood. CDR3 nucleotides: TGTGCCAGTAGGGACAGGGGAAACTCCTACGAGCAGTACTTC. Translating gives CASRDRGNSYEQYF.